This entry features one TCR beta chain sequence. Its antigen target is currently unknown. The input lacks base qualities; no much larger clone sits a single base away. The cohort was made up of under 800 healthy bone marrow donors. Cohort members were all nominally healthy when sampled, although unrecorded immune exposures were likely present. The donor tested CMV seronegative, placing the donor among the approximately 360 seronegative members of the cohort. Each donor provided a peripheral blood sample, and peripheral blood mononuclear cells were used for TCR beta sequencing. The Qiagen DNeasy Blood Extraction Kit was used to extract genomic DNA from the blood cell samples. Library preparation used the immunoSEQ multiplex PCR assay. For the multiplex PCR, a mixture combining 60 forward primers for TCR Vbeta segments and 13 reverse primers for TCR Jbeta segments was used. Amplification of the CDR3 region of rearranged TCR beta genes was performed with a multiplex PCR assay on genomic DNA. On the Illumina HiSeq System, the amplified TCR beta libraries were sequenced as 87-base-pair reads. The paper's data handling went like this. A later analysis counted approximately 84 million unique TCR beta chains across the 650 to 800 repertoires, and 10 million to 12 million of these chains were shared by at least two donors. To remove PCR and sequencing errors, raw reads were error-corrected and collapsed into unique sequences using a nearest-neighbor algorithm that merged closely related sequences. To assign V, D and J gene segments, CDR3 sequences were aligned to IMGT reference sequences. For a sequence to be retained, at least a six-nucleotide match to both a V gene segment and a J gene segment was required. Rearrangements were classified as productive when the CDR3 lacked stop codons and remained in frame with V and J, and all other rearrangements were classified as non-productive. CDR3 was defined by IMGT convention, running from the second conserved V-encoded cysteine to the conserved J-encoded phenylalanine. The earlier analysis of 500 to 650 of the donors excluded any sequence lacking an unambiguous match to a single V gene segment. An earlier analysis of a few hundred of the donors classified V segments as functional when productive rearrangements were above 56.7% and as segregating when the standard deviation between donors was above 5%. A statistical classification framework was built to diagnose cytomegalovirus status from the catalog of TCR beta chain sequences. In a later analysis, TCR nucleotide sequences were compared against IMGT/GENE-DB human TR gene sequences so that V and J genes could be assigned. In a later analysis, CDR3 sequences and most-parsimonious VDJ recombination scenarios were assigned using the TCRdist pipeline. In a later analysis, every TCR beta chain was defined by the combination of its CDR3 amino acid sequence and its V-gene family, and reads without a unique V-gene family were dropped. In a later analysis, around 650 highly shared, low-generation-probability nucleotide sequences were removed to address suspected cross-contamination and a sequencing artifact. A later analysis calculated a clonal expansion index for each public chain from normalized within-repertoire ranks of inferred template counts. In a later analysis, generation probabilities were computed with a VDJ recombination model fitted to out-of-frame rearrangements, and the resulting probabilities were checked against IGoR. In a later analysis, TCR-TCR, TCR-HLA and TCR-CMV co-occurrence was scored with hypergeometric tests, and a repertoire-size bias correction was applied to TCR pairs. To estimate false discovery rates, a later analysis permuted the HLA or CMV assignments 20 times. In a later analysis, co-occurring TCRs were grouped using DBSCAN, with TCRdist sequence similarity added in when clustering inside HLA-allele-positive subsets. Repertoires with fewer than 30,000 or more than 120,000 public chains, plus five repertoires with anomalous nucleotide sharing, were excluded from co-occurrence clustering. The table was pulled from immuneACCESS by TCRdb, which kept in-frame rearrangements only. Such tables lose some clones; where checked, under half of the loss comes from unresolved V genes, and the rest has no known cause. D and trimming were read from the DNA, whereas the V and J calls and clone size are those reported in that table. This sample holds over 150,000 clones; less than 90% were observed only once. The leading ten clones occupy more than 0.35% of the sample.

These data come from a study of cytomegalovirus exposure and HLA in healthy donors (dated 2017 in TCRdb). For the wider study: In an earlier analysis of about 560 of the donors, 250 to 300 Gb of sequence data and just under 120 million unique TCR beta sequences from about 179 million T cells were reported. Typing coverage varied by locus: roughly 629-640 donors for A, B, C, DRB1 and DQB1; more than 500 for DQA1; over 600 for DPA1; roughly 470 for DPB1. Of the approximately 400 genotyped donors, approximately 83% fell in the genetic ancestry cluster associated with self-reported Caucasian donors. The study profiled the T cell repertoires of about 640 subjects by immunosequencing and related them to cytomegalovirus serostatus. Among under 450 genotyped donors of the cohort, an average of 235,054 unique TCR beta nucleotide sequences were sequenced per donor, roughly 20% of them non-productive. In addition to the first cohort of approximately 670 subjects, a separate validation cohort of some 120 different subjects was used. Donor age, sex, ethnicity and CMV serostatus were compiled alongside the repertoire data. The study combined high-throughput TCR immunosequencing, statistical association of individual TCRs with disease status, and machine learning to predict cytomegalovirus infection status. Both class I and class II loci were covered by HLA typing, at four-digit resolution. To decide whether each TCR beta V gene segment behaved as functional or pseudogenic, an earlier analysis of approximately 590 of the donors relied on high-throughput TCR beta sequencing. The study was designed to test whether signatures of past pathogen exposure could be identified by cataloging public T cell receptors. Rather than using new phenotypic data, the later analysis identified candidate immune exposures from TCR beta sequences and from how often those sequences occurred across donors. Genome-wide SNP genotypes for about 65% of the roughly 700 donors were used in a later genetic analysis, which treated that subset as a discovery cohort. All discovery cohort repertoires had been generated on a single sequencing platform. An early release covering roughly 600 HLA-typed donors comprised about 290 gigabases of sequencing data and some 79 million unique TCR sequences. Because of strong linkage in the cohort, roughly 5 DR-DQ haplotypes were treated as single units for association and clustering. A later analysis re-examined previously published TCR beta repertoires from 500 to 700 donors and added high-resolution HLA genotyping to investigate patterns of TCR occurrence. Broader findings and caveats from the paper: When HLA alleles, especially DR and DQ, strongly co-occurred, TCR associations were difficult to assign to individual alleles. In vitro tests confirmed that three of the cytomegalovirus-associated TCR beta chains recognize cytomegalovirus antigens. Roughly uniform sequencing depth across donors was assumed in presence/absence analyses, although this assumption may not hold. At a false discovery rate of 0.05, a later analysis linked roughly 17,000 TCR beta sequences to specific HLA alleles. A later analysis reported that several top co-occurrence clusters appeared linked to parvovirus B19, influenza, CMV and Epstein-Barr virus. A further reported finding was that TCR beta sequences accurately predicted the HLA-A and HLA-B alleles for most subjects in the first cohort. This cohort had only TCR beta chains sequenced, and the lack of alpha or paired-chain data limited which features could be detected. According to a later analysis, most CMV-associated TCR beta chains appeared to be HLA-restricted, and the HLA associations seemed to be driven largely by CMV exposure. The classifier was reported to diagnose cytomegalovirus status with high specificity and sensitivity in both the original and validation cohorts. Broadly in line with IMGT annotations, most TCR beta V segments showed up in productive rearrangements about 87% or about 30% of the time in an earlier analysis of roughly 590 of the donors. According to a later genetic analysis, donors in an Asian-associated ancestry cluster had fewer N-insertions in productive TCRs than the approximately 700-donor mean. HLA typing was unavailable for some donors at each locus, so association tests used only the typed subset. Immune exposure information for the cohort was limited to CMV serostatus. The authors suggested that the approach could potentially be generalized to other disease states and immunological phenotypes. The sequencing pipeline was judged likely to have produced a cluster of highly shared sequence variants as a technical artifact. In a later genetic analysis, a missense DCLRE1C variant was associated with V-gene and J-gene trimming of TCR beta chains, and the association was replicated in an independent cohort. Some IMGT-functional V segments, including TRBV6-2 and TRBV6-3, could not be distinguished by the 87-base-pair reads and were therefore excluded. A later analysis found that HLA-associated TCR beta chains were more clonally expanded and had lower generation probabilities than equally common non-associated chains. The study listed 164 TCR beta chains as associated with cytomegalovirus. While some public TCRs were present in many individuals, most TCR sequences turned up only very rarely across donors. Because counts were too low, around 18 rarely observed V segments, including chromosome 9 orphons, were left out of the earlier analysis of about 620 of the donors. According to a later analysis, TCR association rates differed among HLA loci, with DRB1 alleles showing the most associated TCRs and HLA-C alleles showing the fewest. Linkage disequilibrium might explain the correlated functional status among segregating V segments, but an unknown experimental factor could not be ruled out.

Taken from cysteine to phenylalanine, the CDR3 has 14 residues. Only the CDR3 DNA stays, 42 bases, in frame from base 1. V lost 6 bases and J lost 8 bases, and the count of bases not matched to a germline gene is 6. As encoded in the germline V gene, CDR1 is SNHLY while CDR2 is FYNNEI. The TCR was taken from a boy younger than 10 in good health and CMV-seronegative. The sequenced material came from PBMCs. Recombination joined TRBV2 with TRBJ2-1; the central 11 bases match TRBD2. The sequenced DNA: TGTGCCAGCAGATCTAGCGGGAGGTACTATGAGCAGTTCTTC. Protein translation: CASRSSGRYYEQFF.